This T cell receptor (beta chain) was captured by sequencing in a study of shared clonotypes between healthy human individuals. The wider study: The plates for each donor numbered three CD4 naive, three CD4 memory, two CD8 naive and one CD8 memory.

General study results and limits: Blood was the only sampled material, and tissue repertoires likely differ.

The CDR3 has 15 amino acids. With 1 base removed from V and 3 bases from J, the gap between germline ends came to 13 bases. CDR1 and CDR2 from the germline V gene are LNHDA and SQIVND (reference sequence). When replicate PCRs were run on sorted subsets, they used about 200 ng DNA, about 31,000 T cell genomes. TCRdb's copy holds only in-frame clones and misses some; the assay was immunoSEQ multiplex PCR. This table has 2.5 million or so clones, approximately 90% appearing once. As for this clone: Its matching antigen is unknown.

The sequence came from a man between 18 and 29 years old in good health. The sequenced material came from naive CD4+ T cells sorted from blood. Subset indicated: CD45RA+ positively selected. The gene calls are TRBV19 and TRBJ2-7; D might be TRBD1 or TRBD2, each matching 5 bases. For the CDR3, the DNA is TGTGCCAGTAGTATAGGAGCAGGGACGGGCTACGAGCAGTACTTC. Its translation: CASSIGAGTGYEQYF.